This T cell receptor (beta chain) was observed in a study of T cells in localized non-small cell lung cancer. The data were produced by immunoSEQ multiplex PCR, yet TCRdb's version contains in-frame clones alone and is incomplete. Counted here are about 51,000 clones, 81% occurring once; the ten biggest clones make up over 15%. Points on this clone: Antigen unknown.

The study's findings and limits: Uninvolved adjacent lung showed the highest T cell clonality, exceeding tumor. Appearance in adjacent lung was seen for a median 57 of the top 100 tumor clones. Patients showing higher blood T cell density tended to see longer overall survival.

The trim removed 4 bases at V and 4 bases at J, leaving 12 bases unmatched. The germline V gene encodes CDR1 LNHNV and CDR2 YYDKDF (reference sequence). The CDR3 totals 17 residues. The chain combines TRBV15 with TRBJ2-1, with 8 bases aligning to TRBD1. The receptor's source is a man between 40 and 70 years old with stage III lung adenocarcinoma. The material was peripheral blood mononuclear cells, obtained before any cancer treatment. Here the CDR3 DNA reads TGTGCCACCAGCACAATCACGGGGGACAGGCTTTACAATGAGCAGTTCTTC. Protein product: CATSTITGDRLYNEQFF.